This record covers a single T cell receptor (beta chain). As yet, its antigen is unknown. Per the germline V gene, CDR1 is SEHNR and CDR2 is FQNEAQ (reference sequence). This CDR3 has 16 residues. The J segment lost 8 bases and the V segment lost 1 base, leaving 5 bases of the junction unmatched. Data came from immunoSEQ multiplex PCR; TCRdb stores just in-frame clones and leaves some out. The sample has about 83,000 clones, 65% to 85% seen once; the top ten hold approximately 1.4%. This sample is part of a study of lymphopenia after photon versus proton radiotherapy. Whole-study results and caveats: Survival link was tested only in deceased patients; proton benefit remains a possibility. Under photons, naive T cells and diversity fell while effector/memory populations rose. After the lymphocyte nadir, photon-treated repertoires showed oligoclonal expansion, especially of CD8+ Temra cells.

V and J are TRBV7-9 and TRBJ2-1; the match to TRBD2 covers 13 bases. Sequenced material: peripheral blood, taken from a patient treated with proton-based radiotherapy. The TCR comes from a man between 60 and 75 years old with pancreatic cancer. CDR3 protein: CASSLDGTSGKDEQFF. The DNA for the CDR3 is TGTGCCAGCAGCTTAGATGGGACTAGCGGGAAGGATGAGCAGTTCTTC.